This T cell receptor (beta chain) came from a study of blood T cell repertoires in COVID-19. About the research overall: Sources were T cells, B-cell-depleted T cells, or PBMCs; the material itself was cDNA or gDNA.

Only in-frame clones appear in the TCRdb table, and some are missing; sequencing was by immunoSEQ multiplex PCR. In the table there are fewer than 350,000 clones, about 93% of which are singletons. In Seattle, patients joined the study during active infection and were tracked longitudinally. Trimming removed 2 bases from V and 4 bases from J; junction bases left unmatched: 18. This CDR3 is 20 amino acids long. Germline V gene data show CDR1 as SGHRS and CDR2 as YFSETQ. The rearrangement links TRBV5-1 to TRBJ2-5; TRBD1 agrees at 12 bases. Sample: peripheral blood. The sequence was collected from a woman under 40 with COVID-19, enrolled during active disease. The CDR3 nucleotides read TGCGCCAGCAGCTTCAACCCCCGGGACAGGGGGCGTAGGGGAGGAGAGACCCAGTACTTC. It translates to CASSFNPRDRGRRGGETQYF. The full variable domain, its missing parts supplied by reference TRBV5-1 and TRBJ2-5, is KAGVTQTPRYLIKTRGQQVTLSCSPISGHRSVSWYQQTPGQGLQFLFEYFSETQRNKGNFPGRFSGRQFSNSRSEMNVSTLELGDSALYLCASSFNPRDRGRRGGETQYFGPGTRLLVL.